This is a list of T cell receptor beta chains from one sample in a study of blood T cell repertoires in COVID-19. TCRdb keeps only in-frame clones here, not all; method: immunoSEQ multiplex PCR. The data show roughly 240,000 clones, around 86% seen once. The sample consisted of peripheral blood. All receptors derive from a man between 18 and 29 years old with active or convalescent COVID-19. Each CDR3 is given with its conserved first and last residue. The order of the fields is V gene, J gene, D gene, clone size, CDR3 protein, CDR3 DNA. D genes are given only for firm matches. Only part of the rows carry a size: once, few, many, or a class if the clone is expanded.

TRBV27	TRBJ2-6	.	.	CASKLESGANVLTF	TGTGCCAGCAAGCTTGAGTCTGGGGCCAACGTCCTGACTTTC
TRBV5-1	TRBJ2-7	TRBD1	.	CASSLGQGDEQYF	TGCGCCAGCAGCTTGGGACAGGGCGACGAGCAGTACTTC
TRBV6-1	TRBJ1-2	.	.	CASSERGVGYTF	TGTGCCAGCAGTGAACGAGGAGTTGGCTACACCTTC
TRBV2	TRBJ2-5	.	.	CASSEQLQVIDTQYF	TGTGCCAGCAGTGAACAATTACAGGTTATAGATACCCAGTACTTC
TRBV7-2	TRBJ1-2	.	.	CASSLVAGAEGYTF	TGTGCCAGCAGCTTAGTGGCAGGGGCGGAAGGCTACACCTTC
TRBV6-6	TRBJ2-7	TRBD1	.	CASVRTGSFDEQYF	TGTGCCAGTGTACGGACAGGGTCTTTCGACGAGCAGTACTTC
TRBV25-1	TRBJ2-2	.	.	CANTPEASATGELFF	TGTGCCAATACCCCTGAGGCTAGCGCCACCGGGGAGCTGTTTTTT
TRBV4-1	TRBJ2-7	.	once	CASSRDGGSGGYEQYF	TGCGCCAGCAGCCGCGACGGTGGGTCGGGTGGCTACGAGCAGTACTTC
TRBV19	TRBJ1-1	.	.	CASSIAMNTEAFF	TGTGCAAGTAGTATAGCTATGAACACTGAAGCTTTCTTT
TRBV2	TRBJ2-3	.	.	CASSEALRGDTQYF	TGTGCCAGCAGTGAAGCGCTTCGGGGAGATACGCAGTATTTT
TRBV12-5	TRBJ1-6	TRBD1	few	CASGPGQGSSYNSPLHF	TGTGCTAGTGGTCCGGGACAGGGGAGCTCCTATAATTCACCCCTCCACTTT
TRBV11-3	TRBJ2-1	.	.	CASSLGGTVEQFF	TGTGCCAGCAGCTTAGGCGGGACGGTTGAGCAGTTCTTC
TRBV5-1	TRBJ2-2	TRBD2	.	CASSLSGLASTGELFF	TGCGCCAGCAGCTTGTCGGGACTAGCGTCTACCGGGGAGCTGTTTTTT
TRBV10-3	TRBJ1-4	.	.	CATRDAGPGKLFF	TGTGCCACTCGCGATGCGGGGCCAGGAAAACTGTTTTTT
TRBV5-1	TRBJ2-3	.	.	CASSLVAGSTDTQYF	TGCGCCAGCAGCTTGGTGGCGGGTAGCACAGATACGCAGTATTTT
TRBV10-1	TRBJ2-5	TRBD2	.	CASSDLAGGQETQYF	TGCGCCAGCAGCGACCTAGCGGGGGGGCAAGAGACCCAGTACTTC